This T cell receptor (beta chain) was recorded in a study of blood T cell repertoires in COVID-19. At the level of the study: The cDNA or gDNA used as material had been derived from T cells, B-cell-depleted T cells, or PBMCs.

Germline V gene data show CDR1 as MNHEY and CDR2 as SVGAGI. The CDR3 covers 14 residues. V shed 5 bases, J shed 5 bases, and the junction held 7 bases outside the gene matches. As processed by the authors: Quantification of nucleated cells was approximated via reference gene primer amplification. TCRdb's copy holds only in-frame clones and misses some; the assay was immunoSEQ multiplex PCR. The DNA gave D and trimming, while V, J and clone size come from that table. This table holds 120,000 to 150,000 clones, around four fifths found once. The chain combines TRBV6-5 with TRBJ1-1; 8 positions match TRBD1. Sequencing used peripheral blood. This receptor was obtained from a human donor in a cohort sampled during active COVID-19. The DNA of the CDR3 is TGTGCCAGCAGTCAGGGGGCTCCTGGGACTGAAGCTTTCTTT. It encodes CASSQGAPGTEAFF.